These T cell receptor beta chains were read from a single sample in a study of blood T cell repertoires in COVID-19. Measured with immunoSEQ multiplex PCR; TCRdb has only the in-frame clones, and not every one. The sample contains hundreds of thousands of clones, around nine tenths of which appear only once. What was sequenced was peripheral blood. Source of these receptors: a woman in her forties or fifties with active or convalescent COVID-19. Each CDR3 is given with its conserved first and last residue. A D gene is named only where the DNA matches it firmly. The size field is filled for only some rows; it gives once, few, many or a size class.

cdr3_nt: TGCGCCAGCAGCTTAGAACTAGCGGGGGGTACAGATACGCAGTATTTT
cdr3_aa: CASSLELAGGTDTQYF
clone_size: -
v_call: TRBV5-1
d_call: TRBD2
j_call: TRBJ2-3

cdr3_nt: TGTGCCAGCAGTAATTCGCAGGGGGCAGCTTTCTTT
cdr3_aa: CASSNSQGAAFF
clone_size: -
v_call: TRBV25-1
d_call: TRBD1
j_call: TRBJ1-1

cdr3_nt: TGTGCCAGCAGCTTAGCGCTCACTAGCGGCACAGATACGCAGTATTTT
cdr3_aa: CASSLALTSGTDTQYF
clone_size: -
v_call: TRBV7-2
d_call: TRBD2
j_call: TRBJ2-3

cdr3_nt: TGTGCCAGCAGCATCCAGGATAATGAGCAGTTCTTC
cdr3_aa: CASSIQDNEQFF
clone_size: -
v_call: TRBV5-7
d_call: -
j_call: TRBJ2-1

cdr3_nt: TGTGCCACCAGTGAAGCCGGGACAGGGGACTACGAGCAGTACTTC
cdr3_aa: CATSEAGTGDYEQYF
clone_size: once
v_call: TRBV24-1
d_call: TRBD1
j_call: TRBJ2-7

cdr3_nt: TGTGCCAGCAGCTTAGCGAATATCGTGGGAGCGGCGGCGGTGAATGAGCAGTTCTTC
cdr3_aa: CASSLANIVGAAAVNEQFF
clone_size: few
v_call: TRBV7-8
d_call: -
j_call: TRBJ2-1

cdr3_nt: TGTGCCAGCAGCAGACAGGGGAACATTCAGTACTTC
cdr3_aa: CASSRQGNIQYF
clone_size: -
v_call: TRBV7-9
d_call: TRBD1
j_call: TRBJ2-4

cdr3_nt: TGCGCCAGCAGTGAGGAGTCCGGGACAGCGAACTATGGCTACACCTTC
cdr3_aa: CASSEESGTANYGYTF
clone_size: -
v_call: TRBV10-1
d_call: TRBD1
j_call: TRBJ1-2

cdr3_nt: TGTGCCAGCAGCTTAGCGGGACAGTTCTATGGCTACACCTTC
cdr3_aa: CASSLAGQFYGYTF
clone_size: -
v_call: TRBV7-8
d_call: TRBD1
j_call: TRBJ1-2

cdr3_nt: TGTGCCACCAGCAGAGATGGCCGGGGGAGCAATGAGCAGTTCTTC
cdr3_aa: CATSRDGRGSNEQFF
clone_size: -
v_call: TRBV15
d_call: -
j_call: TRBJ2-1

cdr3_nt: TGTGCCAGCAGCCCTAGACAGGGGTGGTCAGATACGCAGTATTTT
cdr3_aa: CASSPRQGWSDTQYF
clone_size: -
v_call: TRBV7-3
d_call: TRBD1
j_call: TRBJ2-3

cdr3_nt: TGCGCCAGCAGCCAAGAGTCGTATAACTATGGCTACACCTTC
cdr3_aa: CASSQESYNYGYTF
clone_size: -
v_call: TRBV4-1
d_call: -
j_call: TRBJ1-2

cdr3_nt: TGTGCCAGCAGCTGGAGGACAGGGACGGAGGTTGAAAAACTGTTTTTT
cdr3_aa: CASSWRTGTEVEKLFF
clone_size: -
v_call: TRBV5-6
d_call: TRBD1
j_call: TRBJ1-4

cdr3_nt: TGTGCCAGCAGTATTGGGACAGGGGGCTACTATGGCTACACCTTC
cdr3_aa: CASSIGTGGYYGYTF
clone_size: -
v_call: TRBV27
d_call: TRBD1
j_call: TRBJ1-2

cdr3_nt: TGTGCCAGCAGTCCCTGGACAATTAAGAACACTGAAGCTTTCTTT
cdr3_aa: CASSPWTIKNTEAFF
clone_size: -
v_call: TRBV25-1
d_call: -
j_call: TRBJ1-1

cdr3_nt: TGTGCCATCACCGGACAGGGCGGTGAAGCTTTCTTT
cdr3_aa: CAITGQGGEAFF
clone_size: -
v_call: TRBV10-3
d_call: TRBD1
j_call: TRBJ1-1

cdr3_nt: TGTGCCAGCAGTTTGAGCGCCCGGGTAGTGATGAGTAGTGCCGTGGTTGATGAGCAGTTCTTC
cdr3_aa: CASSLSARVVMSSAVVDEQFF
clone_size: -
v_call: TRBV28
d_call: -
j_call: TRBJ2-1

cdr3_nt: TGTGCCAGCAGTTACCCCACAACCCCCAAACTCTTTGACAGGGGGCTTGAGACCCAGTACTTC
cdr3_aa: CASSYPTTPKLFDRGLETQYF
clone_size: -
v_call: TRBV6-2/TRBV6-3
d_call: TRBD1
j_call: TRBJ2-5

cdr3_nt: TGCGCCAGCAGCCAAATAACCGGGGGGGGAACCGCCGAGCAGTACTTC
cdr3_aa: CASSQITGGGTAEQYF
clone_size: many
v_call: TRBV4-3
d_call: TRBD2
j_call: TRBJ2-7

cdr3_nt: TGTGCCAGCAGTTTATTTGGAGGGCAGCCCCAGCATTTT
cdr3_aa: CASSLFGGQPQHF
clone_size: -
v_call: TRBV27
d_call: -
j_call: TRBJ1-5

cdr3_nt: TGTGCCAGCAGCTTGTTGATAGGGGGCAACTATGGCTACACCTTC
cdr3_aa: CASSLLIGGNYGYTF
clone_size: -
v_call: TRBV7-9
d_call: TRBD1
j_call: TRBJ1-2

cdr3_nt: TGTGCCTGGAGCCCCGGACAGGGGAGTCAGCCCCAGCATTTT
cdr3_aa: CAWSPGQGSQPQHF
clone_size: -
v_call: TRBV30
d_call: TRBD1
j_call: TRBJ1-5

cdr3_nt: TGTGCCAGCAGCCAATTTGAAGGGGATGATGAAAAACTGTTTTTT
cdr3_aa: CASSQFEGDDEKLFF
clone_size: -
v_call: TRBV4-2
d_call: -
j_call: TRBJ1-4

cdr3_nt: TGTGCCAGCAGTTCGACCGACAGGGCAAGTACTAACTATGGCTACACCTTC
cdr3_aa: CASSSTDRASTNYGYTF
clone_size: -
v_call: TRBV27
d_call: TRBD1
j_call: TRBJ1-2

cdr3_nt: TGTGCCAGCAGCTTAACTAGTCACTCGGGGAATGAGCAGTTCTTC
cdr3_aa: CASSLTSHSGNEQFF
clone_size: -
v_call: TRBV11-3
d_call: -
j_call: TRBJ2-1

cdr3_nt: TGTGCCAGCAGTGAGAGCAGGGGCACAGATACGCAGTATTTT
cdr3_aa: CASSESRGTDTQYF
clone_size: few
v_call: TRBV2
d_call: -
j_call: TRBJ2-3

cdr3_nt: TGTGCCTGGAAAAGCGGGAGGACGAGCTCCTACAATGAGCAGTTCTTC
cdr3_aa: CAWKSGRTSSYNEQFF
clone_size: -
v_call: TRBV30
d_call: TRBD2
j_call: TRBJ2-1

cdr3_nt: TGTGCCAGCAGCTCAGGGACAGGGGACAATCAGCCCCAGCATTTT
cdr3_aa: CASSSGTGDNQPQHF
clone_size: -
v_call: TRBV7-2
d_call: TRBD1
j_call: TRBJ1-5

cdr3_nt: TGTGCCAGCAGCCGTGAGGGACTAGCGGGAACCTACAATGAGCAGTTCTTC
cdr3_aa: CASSREGLAGTYNEQFF
clone_size: -
v_call: TRBV7-9
d_call: TRBD2
j_call: TRBJ2-1

cdr3_nt: TGTGCCAGCACCTCCGACAGGGTCGAGCAGTACTTC
cdr3_aa: CASTSDRVEQYF
clone_size: -
v_call: TRBV28
d_call: TRBD1
j_call: TRBJ2-7

cdr3_nt: TGTGCCAGCAGCTTAGGCCTAGGATCCGGGGAGCTGTTTTTT
cdr3_aa: CASSLGLGSGELFF
clone_size: -
v_call: TRBV7-2
d_call: -
j_call: TRBJ2-2

cdr3_nt: TGTGCCAGCAGTAGGACAGCATATGAAGCTTTCTTT
cdr3_aa: CASSRTAYEAFF
clone_size: -
v_call: TRBV2
d_call: -
j_call: TRBJ1-1

cdr3_nt: TGTGCCAGCAGTAGACAGACAGGGATCAACAATGAGCAGTTCTTC
cdr3_aa: CASSRQTGINNEQFF
clone_size: -
v_call: TRBV6-5
d_call: TRBD1
j_call: TRBJ2-1

cdr3_nt: TGTGCCAGCAGCTCGCGGGGGGGCAGGGTCGAGCAGTACTTC
cdr3_aa: CASSSRGGRVEQYF
clone_size: -
v_call: TRBV7-2
d_call: TRBD2
j_call: TRBJ2-7

cdr3_nt: TGTGCCAGCAGTTTTACAGGGGATCGTTATGGCTACACCTTC
cdr3_aa: CASSFTGDRYGYTF
clone_size: -
v_call: TRBV28
d_call: TRBD1
j_call: TRBJ1-2

cdr3_nt: TGTGCCACCAAGGGACAGGGGAACACTGAAGCTTTCTTT
cdr3_aa: CATKGQGNTEAFF
clone_size: -
v_call: TRBV24-1
d_call: TRBD1
j_call: TRBJ1-1

cdr3_nt: TGTGCCAGCAGCTTGGGCCGAAGCAATCAGCCCCAGCATTTT
cdr3_aa: CASSLGRSNQPQHF
clone_size: -
v_call: TRBV3-1/TRBV3-2
d_call: -
j_call: TRBJ1-5

cdr3_nt: TGCGCCAGCAGCACCCGACTAGCGCGGACACCCTCTGGGGCCAACGTCCTGACTTTC
cdr3_aa: CASSTRLARTPSGANVLTF
clone_size: -
v_call: TRBV4-3
d_call: TRBD2
j_call: TRBJ2-6

cdr3_nt: TGTGCCAGCAGCCTTATCCTGTTCTACGAGCAGTACTTC
cdr3_aa: CASSLILFYEQYF
clone_size: -
v_call: TRBV6-6
d_call: -
j_call: TRBJ2-7

cdr3_nt: TGTGCCAGCAGTAACGGACAGGAGGGCCAGCCCCAGCATTTT
cdr3_aa: CASSNGQEGQPQHF
clone_size: -
v_call: TRBV6-5
d_call: TRBD1
j_call: TRBJ1-5

cdr3_nt: TGTGCCAGCAGTTTTAGTGTAGAGACCCAGTACTTC
cdr3_aa: CASSFSVETQYF
clone_size: few
v_call: TRBV12-3/TRBV12-4
d_call: -
j_call: TRBJ2-5

cdr3_nt: TGTGCCAGCAGTTCAACAGGGGGCCCATCCTACGAGCAGTACTTC
cdr3_aa: CASSSTGGPSYEQYF
clone_size: -
v_call: TRBV28
d_call: TRBD1
j_call: TRBJ2-7

cdr3_nt: TGTGCCAGCAGCCCGGGGGGGCCCGCCTATGGCTACACCTTC
cdr3_aa: CASSPGGPAYGYTF
clone_size: -
v_call: TRBV7-2
d_call: -
j_call: TRBJ1-2

cdr3_nt: TGTGCCAGCAGCCAGAACCCTGGACAGGGTGATCAGCCCCAGCATTTT
cdr3_aa: CASSQNPGQGDQPQHF
clone_size: -
v_call: TRBV3-1/TRBV3-2
d_call: TRBD1
j_call: TRBJ1-5

cdr3_nt: TGTGCCAGCAGTCCCCGGGACAGCTATCCTTCTGAAGCTTTCTTT
cdr3_aa: CASSPRDSYPSEAFF
clone_size: -
v_call: TRBV6-5
d_call: TRBD1
j_call: TRBJ1-1

cdr3_nt: TGCAGCGTTCGGTCTGAAAAACTGTTTTTT
cdr3_aa: CSVRSEKLFF
clone_size: -
v_call: TRBV29-1
d_call: -
j_call: TRBJ1-4

cdr3_nt: TGCGCCAGCAGCCAAGGGACAGGGCCTGGAAACACCATATATTTT
cdr3_aa: CASSQGTGPGNTIYF
clone_size: once
v_call: TRBV4-3
d_call: TRBD1
j_call: TRBJ1-3

cdr3_nt: TGTGCCAGCAGCTTTCTAGGGGGGGGCACTGAGCAGTTCTTC
cdr3_aa: CASSFLGGGTEQFF
clone_size: -
v_call: TRBV7-2
d_call: -
j_call: TRBJ2-1

cdr3_nt: TGTGCCAGCAGTGCGGGGCCCAACTATGGCTACACCTTC
cdr3_aa: CASSAGPNYGYTF
clone_size: -
v_call: TRBV27
d_call: -
j_call: TRBJ1-2

cdr3_nt: TGTGCCAGCAAGGGACAGGGGGCACGATCCTACAATGAGCAGTTCTTC
cdr3_aa: CASKGQGARSYNEQFF
clone_size: -
v_call: TRBV7-2
d_call: TRBD1
j_call: TRBJ2-1

cdr3_nt: TGTGCCAGCTCCCAAGACAGGGAAGCTAACTATGGCTACACCTTC
cdr3_aa: CASSQDREANYGYTF
clone_size: few
v_call: TRBV18
d_call: TRBD1
j_call: TRBJ1-2

cdr3_nt: TGTGCCAGCAGCCTACAGGGGGCCGGCACCGGGGAGCTGTTTTTT
cdr3_aa: CASSLQGAGTGELFF
clone_size: -
v_call: TRBV6-2/TRBV6-3
d_call: TRBD1
j_call: TRBJ2-2

cdr3_nt: TGTGCCAGCAGCCCGGACACCGGGGAGCTGTTTTTT
cdr3_aa: CASSPDTGELFF
clone_size: -
v_call: TRBV9
d_call: -
j_call: TRBJ2-2

cdr3_nt: TGTGCCAGCAGCCAAGAGGGCGGGGCAACTAATGAAAAACTGTTTTTT
cdr3_aa: CASSQEGGATNEKLFF
clone_size: -
v_call: TRBV3-1/TRBV3-2
d_call: -
j_call: TRBJ1-4

cdr3_nt: TGTGCCAGCAGTTACACGGATCAGCCCCAGCATTTT
cdr3_aa: CASSYTDQPQHF
clone_size: -
v_call: TRBV6-2/TRBV6-3
d_call: -
j_call: TRBJ1-5